This TCR beta chain is from a study of OX40 agonist ivuxolimab in advanced cancers. The wider study: Intravenous ivuxolimab was administered to patients every 2 weeks at 0.01 to 10 mg/kg. Partial responses were achieved by three patients, one with hepatocellular carcinoma and two with cutaneous melanoma. The eligibility criteria allowed prior anti-PD-1, anti-PD-L1 or anti-CTLA-4 therapy, and 40% had some.

Peripheral blood came from all dose cohorts at three timepoints. The table came from immunoSEQ multiplex PCR; TCRdb's copy has only in-frame clones and leaves some out. The profile shows tens of thousands of clones, 85% to 95% of them singletons. This clone is a singleton in its sample. The CDR3 contains 13 residues. Per the germline V gene, CDR1 is SEHNR and CDR2 is FQNEAQ (reference sequence). V lost 2 bases, J lost 2 bases, and 7 bases lay in between. The receptor's source is an adult with an advanced solid tumor such as melanoma, head and neck, liver or kidney cancer. Sequences were derived from CD4+ or CD8+ T cells sorted from blood, sampled in a trial of the OX40 agonist ivuxolimab. This rearrangement joins TRBV7-9 to TRBJ2-7, with unresolved D. In DNA, the CDR3 is TGTGCCAGCAGCTTATCCAGTGCCTACGAGCAGTACTTC. It translates to CASSLSSAYEQYF.